The 19 T cell receptor beta chains listed next were all sequenced from one sample in a study of T-cell memory formation after mild COVID-19. TCRdb itself ran the 5' RACE reads through MiXCR, one entry per CDR3 protein. The table has about 260,000 distinct CDR3 sequences, 7% to 10% seen once. What was sequenced was PBMCs or a T cell subset sorted from them (not recorded which). These receptors all come from a man younger than 35 who had mild COVID-19 (a few samples of this study predate the infection). Cell type and time point are not known.

This chain uses TRBV5-1 with TRBJ2-5; TRBD1 aligns across 10 bases. J gave up 5 bases and V 0 bases, and 4 bases lay outside the gene matches. CDR1 and CDR2 from the germline V gene are SGHRS and YFSETQ. There are 15 residues in the CDR3. The CDR3 region has the DNA TGCGCCAGCAGCTTGGGGGGACAGGGGATGGAGACCCAGTACTTC. Its translation: CASSLGGQGMETQYF.

This clonotype was recorded many times. This chain links TRBV5-1 with TRBJ2-3, with unresolved D. V lost 5 bases, J lost 1 base, and 11 bases lay in between. Germline V gene data show CDR1 as SGHRS and CDR2 as YFSETQ. There are 14 residues in the CDR3. The CDR3, as DNA: TGCGCCAGCAGAAACAGCTTCGGCACAGATACGCAGTATTTT. Its protein product is CASRNSFGTDTQYF.

A few counts support this clonotype. This chain uses TRBV20-1 with TRBJ1-1; perhaps TRBD1 as D (6 bases). V was cut by 6 bases and J by 3 bases, with 14 bases left in between. Germline CDR1 DFQATT, CDR2 SNEGSKA (reference sequence). This CDR3 has 13 residues. This CDR3 reads CSAFRGGDTEAFF. In nucleotides, the CDR3 is TGCAGTGCCTTTAGGGGGGGGGACACTGAAGCTTTCTTT.

This clonotype occurred many times. This chain joins TRBV5-4 and TRBJ1-1, with TRBD1 as a possible D gene (6 bases). Germline CDR1 is SGHNT and CDR2 is YYREEE (reference sequence). The CDR3 is made up of 15 amino acids. Trimming took off 4 bases at V and 1 base at J, with 14 bases between the two ends. The CDR3 coding sequence is TGTGCCAGCAGCCCGACGGCGGGACAGAACACTGAAGCTTTCTTT. It yields the protein CASSPTAGQNTEAFF.

The chain employs TRBV5-1 and TRBJ2-1; 12 bases map to TRBD2. This CDR3 has 21 amino acids. Germline loops: CDR1 SGHRS, CDR2 YFSETQ. With 4 bases clipped from V and 0 bases from J, the junction kept 17 bases outside the gene matches. In nucleotides, the CDR3 is TGCGCCAGCAGCCCTAGCGGGGGGGCCCCAGGGGAAGCGAGCTCCTACAATGAGCAGTTCTTC. It specifies CASSPSGGAPGEASSYNEQFF.

The chain carries TRBV20-1 and TRBJ1-2; no firm D call. In germline, CDR1 is DFQATT, CDR2 SNEGSKA (reference sequence). The CDR3 loop spans 14 amino acids. With 2 bases removed from V and 0 bases from J, the gap between germline ends came to 10 bases. Written as DNA, the CDR3 is TGCAGTGCTAGATTGATATCAACTAACTATGGCTACACCTTC. Translation gives CSARLISTNYGYTF.

V gene TRBV20-1 combines with J gene TRBJ2-3; D possibly corresponds to TRBD2 (7 bases). The CDR3 loop spans 14 amino acids. Trimming took 6 bases from V and 6 from J, leaving 19 bases between them. Germline V CDR1 and CDR2: DFQATT, SNEGSKA (reference sequence). The CDR3: CSATSGGRMDTQYF. In nucleotides, the CDR3 is TGCAGTGCAACGTCGGGGGGCCGTATGGATACGCAGTATTTT.

This clonotype was found many times. This chain uses TRBV20-1 with TRBJ2-5; no firm D call. CDR3 length: 12 residues. V was cut by 2 bases and J by 0 bases, with 4 bases left in between. Germline V gives CDR1 DFQATT, CDR2 SNEGSKA (reference sequence). The CDR3: CSARQYQETQYF. In nucleotides, the CDR3 is TGCAGTGCTAGACAGTACCAAGAGACCCAGTACTTC.

In its sample, this clonotype was seen many times. J is TRBJ2-1 and V is TRBV29-1; the match to TRBD2 covers 14 bases. CDR3 length: 14 amino acids. J gave up 9 bases and V 7 bases, and 8 bases lay outside the gene matches. Germline CDR1 is SQVTM and CDR2 is ANQGSEA. The CDR3 sequence is CSAGLAGGPSEQFF. CDR3 coding DNA: TGCAGCGCCGGACTAGCGGGGGGTCCAAGTGAGCAGTTCTTC.

J is TRBJ2-7 and V is TRBV12-3 or TRBV12-4; TRBD1 matches 7 bases. The length of the CDR3 is 15 residues. V shed 6 bases and J 2 bases; nucleotides not matched to a gene: 10. The CDR3 loop reads CASRFYGQGAYEQYF. The CDR3 bases are TGTGCCAGCAGATTTTATGGGCAGGGGGCCTACGAGCAGTACTTC.

This clonotype has at least ten counts. V is TRBV5-5 and J is TRBJ1-1, with D tentatively TRBD1 (6 bases). Germline CDR1 is SGHKS and CDR2 is YYEKEE (reference sequence). This CDR3 is 15 amino acids long. With 4 bases removed from V and 1 base from J, the gap between germline ends came to 14 bases. The CDR3 nucleotides are TGTGCCAGCAGCGCCTCAGGGGACGCGAACACTGAAGCTTTCTTT. It yields the protein CASSASGDANTEAFF.

This clonotype appeared many times. The rearrangement links TRBV7-2 to TRBJ1-2; no reliable D call. V gave up 6 bases and J gave up 6 bases, with 20 bases separating them. The CDR3 runs 15 residues. Germline values: CDR1 SGHTA, CDR2 FQGNSA. CDR3 bases: TGTGCCAGCAGTTCATCCCCCGGGTCCTCTCATGGCTACACCTTC. It encodes CASSSSPGSSHGYTF. The entire variable domain, with the rest obtained from reference TRBV7-2 and TRBJ1-2, is as follows: GAGVSQSPSNKVTEKGKDVELRCDPISGHTALYWYRQSLGQGLEFLIYFQGNSAPDKSGLPSDRFSAERTGGSVSTLTIQRTQQEDSAVYLCASSSSPGSSHGYTFGSGTRLTVV.

This chain connects TRBV28 to TRBJ2-5, with 11 bases that match TRBD2. Trimming removed 5 bases from V and 2 bases from J; junction bases left unmatched: 13. The V gene's germline CDR1 is MDHEN and CDR2 SYDVKM. This CDR3 is built from 18 residues. CDR3 DNA sequence: TGTGCCAGCAGTACGCCCTCGGGTCGACTAGCGGGGCAAGAGACCCAGTACTTC. Encoded protein: CASSTPSGRLAGQETQYF.

This clonotype was seen a single time. The V gene is TRBV29-1, the J gene TRBJ1-1, with 11 bases that match TRBD1. Unmatched junction bases numbered 3, after V lost 5 bases and J lost 4 bases. The germline V gene encodes CDR1 SQVTM and CDR2 ANQGSEA. The CDR3 extends over 13 amino acids. This CDR3 reads CSVLGQGVTEAFF. The CDR3 coding sequence is TGCAGCGTTTTGGGACAGGGGGTCACTGAAGCTTTCTTT.

This clonotype has only a few counts. This chain connects TRBV5-1 to TRBJ1-1; D not certain. The CDR3 has 14 residues. Germline V gene data show CDR1 as SGHRS and CDR2 as YFSETQ. The V end lost 3 bases, the J end lost 3 bases, and 12 bases lay between the germline ends. CDR3 region: CASSWGGADTEAFF. Written as DNA, the CDR3 is TGCGCCAGCAGCTGGGGAGGAGCGGACACTGAAGCTTTCTTT.

The chain carries TRBV12-3 or TRBV12-4 and TRBJ1-1; no reliable D call. The CDR3 has 11 residues. V was cut by 5 bases and J by 11 bases, with 12 bases left in between. CDR3: CASSTYLGAFF. The CDR3 DNA follows: TGTGCCAGCAGTACATACCTTGGGGCTTTCTTT.

The chain couples TRBV6-5 to TRBJ2-5; TRBD2 aligns across 8 bases. The CDR3 runs to 14 residues. After removal of 7 bases from V and 5 bases from J, the junction contained 9 bases not matched to a gene. Germline V gene data show CDR1 as MNHEY and CDR2 as SVGAGI. CDR3 DNA sequence: TGTGCCAGCAAAGTCCGGGGGGGTTCGGAGACCCAGTACTTC. As protein: CASKVRGGSETQYF.

This clonotype was counted between two and nine times. J is TRBJ2-1 and V is TRBV12-3 or TRBV12-4; D might be TRBD2 (5 bases). The CDR3 loop spans 13 amino acids. With 7 bases removed from V and 5 bases from J, the gap between germline ends came to 12 bases. In DNA, the CDR3 is TGTGCCAGCACCCTGGACTGGAACAATGAGCAGTTCTTC. Protein sequence: CASTLDWNNEQFF.

V is TRBV11-2 and J is TRBJ2-3, with TRBD2 matching 8 bases. Unmatched junction bases numbered 13, after V lost 5 bases and J lost 6 bases. The CDR3 loop spans 16 amino acids. The germline V gene has CDR1 SGHAT and CDR2 FQNNGV. CDR3 nucleotides: TGTGCCAGCAGCCCCAGACTAGCGAACCAGCGGGATACGCAGTATTTT. This sequence encodes CASSPRLANQRDTQYF.